The 17 T cell receptor beta chains reported below all come from one sample, sequenced in a study of T cell responses to AZD1222 COVID-19 vaccine. The data were produced by immunoSEQ multiplex PCR, yet TCRdb's version contains in-frame clones alone and is incomplete. Among more than 85,000 clones listed, over 75% were seen once. Sequences were derived from peripheral blood, sampled on day 0 of MenACWY control vaccination. The source is an adult in good health.

V gene TRBV5-6 combines with J gene TRBJ2-7; no definite D call. Germline assignment: CDR1 SGHDT and CDR2 YYEEEE. V was shortened by 5 bases and J by 0 bases, with 9 bases between the two germline ends. CDR3 length: 13 residues. The DNA of the CDR3 is TGTGCCAGCAGTCAAGGTAGCTCCTACGAGCAGTACTTC. This codes for CASSQGSSYEQYF.

The chain couples TRBV7-2 to TRBJ2-6; maybe TRBD2 (5 bases). V lost 4 bases to trimming and J lost 9 bases, with 13 bases between them. The CDR3 spans 14 residues. Germline V gene data show CDR1 as SGHTA and CDR2 as FQGNSA. Here the CDR3 reads CASSSYGEINVLTF. CDR3 nucleotides: TGTGCCAGCAGCTCCTACGGGGAGATCAACGTCCTGACTTTC.

The rearrangement joins TRBV6-5 to TRBJ1-4; weak D call: TRBD1 (5 bases). V was clipped by 7 bases and J by 4 bases, with 10 bases between them. Germline V CDR1 and CDR2: MNHEY, SVGAGI. This CDR3 region has 13 residues. In DNA, the CDR3 is TGTGCCAGCAACCGGGACGGTAATGAAAAACTGTTTTTT. This codes for CASNRDGNEKLFF.

The chain links TRBV3-1 (or the pseudogene TRBV3-2) to TRBJ2-2; possible D gene TRBD2, 6 bases. This CDR3 spans 15 amino acids. V was cut by 3 bases and J by 7 bases, with 15 bases left in between. Germline CDR1 and CDR2: LGHDT and YNNKEL (reference sequence). CDR3 protein: CASSQGGSLFGELFF. The CDR3 bases are TGTGCCAGCAGCCAGGGAGGCTCACTGTTCGGGGAGCTGTTTTTT.

This chain joins TRBV2 and TRBJ2-6, with unresolved D. The CDR3 length is 16 residues. CDR1 is SNHLY and CDR2 is FYNNEI in the germline V gene. The ends were cut back, 1 base at V and 2 bases at J, with 9 bases in the middle. CDR3 bases: TGTGCCAGCAGTGAAGGGTTAAAAGCTGGGGCCAACGTCCTGACTTTC. Residues: CASSEGLKAGANVLTF.

V is TRBV12-3 or TRBV12-4 and J is TRBJ1-6, with TRBD1 matching over 7 bases. V shed 8 bases, J shed 9 bases, and the junction held 7 bases outside the gene matches. The CDR3 extends over 13 amino acids. DNA of the CDR3: TGTGCCAGCGGGAGGTCAGGGGGTTCACCCCTCCACTTT. It specifies CASGRSGGSPLHF.

V is TRBV6-1 and J is TRBJ2-4, with D perhaps TRBD1 or TRBD2 (5 bases each). V was cut by 3 bases and J by 5 bases, with 5 bases left in between. CDR1 MNHNS and CDR2 SASEGT come from the germline V gene. This CDR3 has 12 residues. The CDR3 DNA follows: TGTGCCAGCAGTGAGGGGGAAAACATTCAGTACTTC. Translation gives CASSEGENIQYF.

This clone turned up a few times. The gene calls are TRBV7-3 and TRBJ1-1; D unresolved. The CDR3 extends over 15 amino acids. V lost 5 bases, J lost 6 bases, and 19 bases lay in between. Germline CDR1 and CDR2: SGHTA and FQGTGA. CDR3: CASSPSPLQDAEAFF. The CDR3 DNA reads as TGTGCCAGCAGCCCTTCCCCCCTTCAAGACGCTGAAGCTTTCTTT.

The chain couples TRBV24-1 to TRBJ2-2; a weak D match, TRBD1 (5 bases). The CDR3 extends over 16 amino acids. Between the trimmed V and J ends, which lost 5 bases and 1 base, there was a span of 13 bases. Germline loops: CDR1 KGHDR, CDR2 SFDVKD. The CDR3 DNA is TGTGCCACCAGTGGGACGTCTGGACAGAACACCGGGGAGCTGTTTTTT. Protein sequence: CATSGTSGQNTGELFF.

This clone was seen a single time. V gene TRBV7-2 combines with J gene TRBJ1-2, with 8 bases aligning to TRBD1. V was pared by 3 bases and J by 5 bases, with 8 bases of the junction left unmatched. Germline assignment: CDR1 SGHTA and CDR2 FQGNSA. CDR3 length: 15 amino acids. The CDR3: CASSFSGGPEYGYTF. The CDR3 nucleotides are TGTGCCAGCAGCTTTTCAGGGGGCCCCGAGTATGGCTACACCTTC.

This rearrangement joins TRBV28 to TRBJ1-6; no reliable D call. Trimming stripped 4 bases from V and 13 bases from J, with 14 bases between. The germline V gene encodes CDR1 MDHEN and CDR2 SYDVKM. The CDR3 loop spans 13 amino acids. CDR3 sequence (DNA): TGTGCCAGCAGTTCCGGGCCTTATTATCCCCTCCACTTT. This sequence encodes CASSSGPYYPLHF.

The chain is built from TRBV28 and TRBJ2-5; either TRBD1 or TRBD2 may fit D (6 bases each). V lost 5 bases, J lost 5 bases, and 15 bases lay in between. The CDR3 is made up of 14 amino acids. Germline assignment: CDR1 MDHEN and CDR2 SYDVKM. This CDR3 reads CASSPRLGGETQYF. The CDR3 DNA reads as TGTGCCAGCAGTCCCAGACTAGGGGGGGAGACCCAGTACTTC.

This chain links TRBV5-4 with TRBJ2-2, with 7 bases lining up with TRBD2. CDR1 and CDR2 from the germline V gene are SGHNT and YYREEE (reference sequence). J gave up 0 bases and V 4 bases, and 6 bases lay outside the gene matches. The CDR3 has 16 amino acids. CDR3 DNA sequence: TGTGCCAGCAGCAAGAAGGGAGGGTCGAACACCGGGGAGCTGTTTTTT. It is translated as CASSKKGGSNTGELFF.

This chain uses TRBV6-5 with TRBJ2-7; 7 bases map to TRBD1. J was trimmed by 2 bases and V by 6 bases; bases with no gene match: 10. Germline CDR1 reads MNHEY; CDR2 reads SVGAGI. The CDR3 totals 15 residues. CDR3: CASRMTGIGPYEQYF. The CDR3 DNA reads TGTGCCAGCAGGATGACAGGGATAGGTCCCTACGAGCAGTACTTC.

The sample holds many counts of this clone. The chain employs TRBV7-9 and TRBJ1-1; tentatively, D is TRBD1 (6 bases). Trimming cost V 2 bases and J 2 bases, with 9 bases left between them. The CDR3 is 14 residues long. Germline loops: CDR1 SEHNR, CDR2 FQNEAQ (reference sequence). The DNA for the CDR3 is TGTGCCAGCAGCTTACCGGACAGCAACACTGAAGCTTTCTTT. Amino acids: CASSLPDSNTEAFF.

This clone was observed once. This chain connects TRBV28 to TRBJ1-5; D ambiguous. CDR3 length: 14 amino acids. Germline-derived CDR1 and CDR2 are MDHEN and SYDVKM. Between the trimmed V and J ends, which lost 6 bases and 2 bases, there was a span of 11 bases. CDR3 DNA: TGTGCCAGCAGCCTAACTTGGGGCAATCAGCCCCAGCATTTT. Its protein is CASSLTWGNQPQHF.

The genes are TRBV20-1 and TRBJ1-6; maybe TRBD1 (6 bases). The CDR3 length is 13 residues. The V end lost 3 bases, the J end lost 9 bases, and 12 bases lay between the germline ends. CDR1 DFQATT and CDR2 SNEGSKA come from the germline V gene (reference sequence). CDR3 DNA: TGCAGTGCTAGTACGACAGGTACTTCACCCCTCCACTTT. Its protein product is CSASTTGTSPLHF.